This T cell receptor (beta chain) emerged from a study of glioma-infiltrating T cells after dendritic cell vaccination. About the research overall: Monocyte-derived dendritic cells, cultured approximately 7 days with IL-4 and GM-CSF, were pulsed with autologous tumor lysate.

Amplification used 60 V beta primers and 13 J beta primers. Data came from immunoSEQ multiplex PCR; TCRdb stores just in-frame clones and leaves some out. The table has tens of thousands of clones, over 70% seen once; the top ten hold under 2.5%. The CDR3 extends over 16 amino acids. V shed 6 bases and J 9 bases; nucleotides not matched to a gene: 13. Germline CDR1 and CDR2: SQVTM and ANQGSEA. The sequence was obtained from a human donor with glioblastoma. The sample was blood, taken before dendritic cell vaccination. The gene calls are TRBV29-1 and TRBJ2-1; 14 bases align to TRBD2. The DNA for the CDR3 is TGCAGCGTCGTCCTTCCGGGACTAGCGGGAGTAGGTGAGCAGTTCTTC. Amino acids: CSVVLPGLAGVGEQFF.